This entry lists 28 T cell receptor beta chains sequenced from one sample in a study of blood T cell repertoires in COVID-19. Produced via immunoSEQ multiplex PCR; TCRdb's table is partial and in-frame only. The table has 650,000 to 800,000 clones, approximately 90% seen once; the top ten hold roughly 0.25%. Sequenced sample: peripheral blood. Receptors were obtained from a woman aged 18-29 years with acute or convalescent COVID-19.

The V and J genes are TRBV7-9 and TRBJ1-6, with 9 bases matching TRBD1. Germline lookup yields CDR1 SEHNR and CDR2 FQNEAQ (reference sequence). The CDR3 contains 15 residues. V trimming: 6 bases; J trimming: 7 bases; junction bases outside the gene matches: 7. Here the CDR3 DNA reads TGTGCCAGCAGGGCCACGGACAGGGGCAATTCACCCCTCCACTTT. Translation gives CASRATDRGNSPLHF.

The chain has TRBV6-2 or TRBV6-3 and TRBJ2-3; D unclear. CDR1 is MNHEY, CDR2 SVGEGT, per germline. The ends were cut back, 2 bases at V and 7 bases at J, with 7 bases in the middle. This CDR3 is built from 12 residues. CDR3 DNA: TGTGCCAGCAGTTACGCGAAAAATACGCAGTATTTT. Its protein is CASSYAKNTQYF.

The chain couples TRBV5-1 to TRBJ2-7; 7 bases are a match to TRBD1. J was trimmed by 1 base and V by 4 bases; bases with no gene match: 8. Germline V gene lookup returns CDR1 SGHRS and CDR2 YFSETQ. The CDR3 has 15 residues. This chain's CDR3 is CASSPWGRGSYEQYF. The CDR3 region has the DNA TGCGCCAGCAGCCCATGGGGCAGGGGGTCCTACGAGCAGTACTTC.

The chain employs TRBV7-2 and TRBJ2-5; TRBD1 matches at 11 bases. This CDR3 spans 15 amino acids. The junction had 0 bases not matched to a gene; V was cut back by 1 base and J by 2 bases. Germline CDR1 reads SGHTA; CDR2 reads FQGNSA. The CDR3 loop reads CASSLGDRGQETQYF. CDR3 in DNA: TGTGCCAGCAGCTTAGGGGACAGGGGGCAAGAGACCCAGTACTTC.

The chain has TRBV3-1 (or the pseudogene TRBV3-2) and TRBJ2-1; 9 positions agree with TRBD1. Germline CDR1 is LGHDT and CDR2 is YNNKEL (reference sequence). This CDR3 region has 16 residues. V lost 4 bases and J lost 7; bases outside the gene matches: 11. CDR3 amino acids: CASSPQEGQGRNEQFF. The CDR3 DNA follows: TGTGCCAGCAGCCCACAAGAGGGACAGGGACGAAATGAGCAGTTCTTC.

The rearrangement uses TRBV10-3 and TRBJ1-5, with D possibly being TRBD1 (6 bases). CDR1 and CDR2 from the germline V gene are ENHRY and SYGVKD. V shed 6 bases and J shed 0 bases, with 9 bases lying between them. This CDR3 region has 14 residues. CDR3 loop: CAISGTISNQPQHF. Here the CDR3 DNA reads TGTGCCATCAGCGGGACAATTAGCAATCAGCCCCAGCATTTT.

The J gene is TRBJ1-2, the V gene TRBV5-6; weak D call: TRBD1 (6 bases). The CDR3 spans 13 residues. In germline, CDR1 is SGHDT, CDR2 YYEEEE. V dropped 4 bases and J dropped 4 bases, with 11 bases sitting between them. The CDR3 DNA is TGTGCCAGCAGCCCCAGGGGTATCTATGGCTACACCTTC. It translates to CASSPRGIYGYTF.

The rearrangement uses TRBV6-1 and TRBJ2-7, with 8 bases aligning to TRBD1. The ends lost 3 bases at V and 5 bases at J; junction bases unmatched: 6. CDR1 and CDR2 from the germline V gene are MNHNS and SASEGT. This CDR3 comprises 14 residues. CDR3 in amino acids: CASSETGDPNEQYF. CDR3 bases: TGTGCCAGCAGTGAGACAGGGGATCCAAACGAGCAGTACTTC.

This clone was observed a single time. The gene calls are TRBV11-2 and TRBJ2-3; D unresolved. This CDR3 spans 14 amino acids. V gave up 5 bases and J gave up 1 base, with 10 bases separating them. The germline V gene encodes CDR1 SGHAT and CDR2 FQNNGV. The CDR3 loop is CASSARYGTDTQYF. As DNA, the CDR3 is TGTGCCAGCAGCGCCCGCTATGGCACAGATACGCAGTATTTT.

The chain recombines TRBV19 with TRBJ1-2; 7 bases align to TRBD1. Germline V gene lookup returns CDR1 LNHDA and CDR2 SQIVND (reference sequence). CDR3 length: 18 amino acids. After removal of 0 bases from V and 4 bases from J, the junction contained 14 bases not matched to a gene. This chain's CDR3 is CASSIENLASTGTYGYTF. For the CDR3, the DNA is TGTGCCAGTAGTATAGAAAACCTCGCATCGACAGGGACCTATGGCTACACCTTC.

The rearrangement links TRBV12-3 or TRBV12-4 to TRBJ1-1; D unresolved. This CDR3 is 11 amino acids long. Between the trimmed V and J ends, which lost 8 bases and 0 bases, there was a span of 4 bases. The CDR3: CASGMNTEAFF. The CDR3 coding sequence is TGTGCCAGCGGCATGAACACTGAAGCTTTCTTT.

As regards this clone: Other DNA sequences from this sample encode an identical CDR3 as well. This chain's CDR3 is CASSPRVETEAFF. The CDR3 nucleotides read TGTGCCAGCTCACCGAGGGTTGAGACTGAAGCTTTCTTT. The chain is built from TRBV18 and TRBJ1-1; D not resolved. This CDR3 has 13 residues. V lost 3 bases to trimming and J lost 5 bases, with 10 bases between them. CDR1 is KGHSH, CDR2 LQKENI, per germline. The full variable domain, rest sourced from reference TRBV18 and TRBJ1-1, is NAGVMQNPRHLVRRRGQEARLRCSPMKGHSHVYWYRQLPEEGLKFMVYLQKENIIDESGMPKERFSAEFPKEGPSILRIQQVVRGDSAAYFCASSPRVETEAFFGQGTRLTVV.

This chain connects TRBV28 to TRBJ1-5, with D tentatively TRBD1 (5 bases). The germline V gene has CDR1 MDHEN and CDR2 SYDVKM. This CDR3 comprises 15 residues. The germline V and J ends were trimmed by 3 bases and 7 bases, with 16 bases remaining between them. The CDR3 spells CASSFFQGGGQPQHF. The DNA of the CDR3 is TGTGCCAGCAGTTTTTTTCAGGGAGGAGGACAGCCCCAGCATTTT.

This chain links TRBV7-2 with TRBJ1-1; D is unresolved. Germline V gene lookup returns CDR1 SGHTA and CDR2 FQGNSA. The CDR3 sequence is 13 residues long. Between the trimmed V and J ends, which lost 4 bases and 4 bases, there was a span of 10 bases. CDR3 in amino acids: CASSSSFFTEAFF. The CDR3 coding sequence is TGTGCCAGCAGCTCCTCGTTTTTCACTGAAGCTTTCTTT.

The genes are TRBV28 and TRBJ2-3; 7 bases match TRBD2. Trimming cost V 2 bases and J 2 bases; bases outside gene matches: 4. The CDR3 extends over 15 amino acids. Germline V gene lookup returns CDR1 MDHEN and CDR2 SYDVKM. CDR3 protein: CASSLNAGVTDTQYF. CDR3 nucleotide sequence: TGTGCCAGCAGTTTAAACGCGGGGGTCACAGATACGCAGTATTTT.

V gene TRBV14 combines with J gene TRBJ1-1; 7 bases fit TRBD1. This CDR3 is built from 17 residues. J was trimmed by 0 bases and V by 4 bases; bases with no gene match: 11. Germline assignment: CDR1 SGHDN and CDR2 FVKESK. The CDR3 DNA follows: TGTGCCAGCAGCCCCACCGGGGCAGGGGGGTTGAACACTGAAGCTTTCTTT. Its protein product is CASSPTGAGGLNTEAFF.

This clone was seen many times. The chain has TRBV28 and TRBJ1-4; weak D call: TRBD1 (6 bases). Trimming took off 5 bases at V and 8 bases at J, with 18 bases between the two ends. The CDR3 spans 15 residues. Germline CDR1 reads MDHEN; CDR2 reads SYDVKM. The chain's CDR3 is CASSPSGTGGEKLFF. The CDR3 bases are TGTGCCAGCAGTCCCTCCGGGACGGGGGGCGAAAAACTGTTTTTT. Complete variable domain (other parts from reference TRBV28 and TRBJ1-4): DVKVTQSSRYLVKRTGEKVFLECVQDMDHENMFWYRQDPGLGLRLIYFSYDVKMKEKGDIPEGYSVSREKKERFSLILESASTNQTSMYLCASSPSGTGGEKLFFGSGTQLSVL.

This clone was seen only a few times. The CDR3 is CASSPREGGNQPQHF. The CDR3 DNA is TGTGCCAGCAGCCCCCGGGAGGGGGGCAATCAGCCCCAGCATTTT. The chain joins TRBV9 to TRBJ1-5, with D possibly TRBD1 on 6 matching bases. Germline-derived CDR1 and CDR2 are SGDLS and YYNGEE. Trimming stripped 4 bases from V and 2 bases from J, with 13 bases between. The length of the CDR3 is 15 residues. The variable domain in full, completed from reference TRBV9 and TRBJ1-5, reads DSGVTQTPKHLITATGQRVTLRCSPRSGDLSVYWYQQSLDQGLQFLIQYYNGEERAKGNILERFSAQQFPDLHSELNLSSLELGDSALYFCASSPREGGNQPQHFGDGTRLSIL.

The chain links TRBV20-1 to TRBJ1-2; unclear D gene. CDR3 length: 13 amino acids. CDR1 and CDR2 from the germline V gene are DFQATT and SNEGSKA (reference sequence). Trimming cost V 3 bases and J 1 base, with 9 bases left between them. The CDR3 region is CSASGALNYGYTF. The CDR3 nucleotides are TGCAGTGCTAGTGGAGCCCTTAACTATGGCTACACCTTC.

The chain is built from TRBV4-2 and TRBJ1-6, with 7 positions matching TRBD1. CDR1 and CDR2 from the germline V gene are LGHNA and YNFKEQ. This CDR3 has 15 amino acids. Germline trimming cut 7 bases from V and 9 bases from J; bases unmatched to any gene: 12. The CDR3 loop reads CASTPAQDRFSPLHF. In nucleotides, the CDR3 is TGTGCCAGCACCCCCGCCCAGGACAGGTTTTCACCCCTCCACTTT.

This clone appeared a single time. The chain carries TRBV6-5 and TRBJ1-6; TRBD1 is a possible D gene (6 bases). With 2 bases removed from V and 7 bases from J, the gap between germline ends came to 15 bases. The CDR3 is 16 residues long. Germline V gene sequence: CDR1 MNHEY, CDR2 SVGAGI. The CDR3 here is CASSYARGPLNSPLHF. The CDR3 bases are TGTGCCAGCAGTTACGCCAGGGGACCTTTAAATTCACCCCTCCACTTT.

The rearrangement joins TRBV24-1 to TRBJ2-7, with D possibly being TRBD2 (6 bases). V lost 7 bases, J lost 2 bases, and 11 bases lay in between. The CDR3 extends over 13 amino acids. Germline assignment: CDR1 KGHDR and CDR2 SFDVKD. The CDR3 DNA reads as TGTGCCACCAGCGGAGGGGTAGCCTACGAGCAGTACTTC. Translated, it gives CATSGGVAYEQYF.

The chain employs TRBV7-2 and TRBJ1-3; TRBD1 might be the D (5 bases). The CDR3 has 15 amino acids. Germline CDR1 is SGHTA and CDR2 is FQGNSA. V was trimmed by 0 bases and J by 2 bases, leaving 8 bases between them. CDR3 sequence reads: CASSLALGAGNTIYF. For the CDR3, the DNA is TGTGCCAGCAGCTTAGCGCTAGGGGCTGGAAACACCATATATTTT.

The genes are TRBV5-1 and TRBJ2-3; TRBD1 matches at 7 bases. Trimming took 4 bases from V and 5 from J; bases not matched to a gene: 7. CDR1 is SGHRS, CDR2 YFSETQ, per germline. This CDR3 has 14 residues. The CDR3 bases are TGCGCCAGCAGCCTGACAGGGCCTAAAGATACGCAGTATTTT. It codes for CASSLTGPKDTQYF. The complete variable domain, with remaining parts taken from reference TRBV5-1 and TRBJ2-3, reads KAGVTQTPRYLIKTRGQQVTLSCSPISGHRSVSWYQQTPGQGLQFLFEYFSETQRNKGNFPGRFSGRQFSNSRSEMNVSTLELGDSALYLCASSLTGPKDTQYFGPGTRLTVL.

The rearrangement joins TRBV5-1 to TRBJ1-4; 8 nucleotides align to TRBD1. CDR3 length equals 17 residues. Trimming cost V 3 bases and J 5 bases; bases outside gene matches: 12. Germline lookup yields CDR1 SGHRS and CDR2 YFSETQ. CDR3 coding DNA: TGCGCCAGCAGCTACCTCCGATCGACAGGGGTAAATGAAAAACTGTTTTTT. Amino acids: CASSYLRSTGVNEKLFF.

The chain links TRBV7-2 to TRBJ2-5; no clear D gene. The CDR3 loop spans 13 amino acids. V lost 4 bases and J 5 bases, leaving 11 bases between the germline ends. CDR1 is SGHTA and CDR2 is FQGNSA in the germline V gene. Here the CDR3 DNA reads TGTGCCAGCAGCTATAGCTATGGCGAGACCCAGTACTTC. It yields the protein CASSYSYGETQYF.

This chain joins TRBV5-6 and TRBJ1-1, with 10 bases identical to TRBD1. Germline V gene sequence: CDR1 SGHDT, CDR2 YYEEEE. The CDR3 has 18 amino acids. Trimming at V came to 4 bases and at J to 6 bases, leaving 18 bases not matched to a gene. DNA of the CDR3: TGTGCCAGCAGCCCGGGGGGACAGGGGAAGCGTCGGAAGGCTGAAGCTTTCTTT. Amino acids: CASSPGGQGKRRKAEAFF.

The chain has TRBV24-1 and TRBJ2-3; 8 bases map to TRBD1. The CDR3 sequence is 17 residues long. The ends lost 0 bases at V and 4 bases at J; junction bases unmatched: 8. CDR1 and CDR2 (germline): KGHDR, SFDVKD. CDR3 residues: CATSDLRTDRGADTQYF. The CDR3 DNA sequence: TGTGCCACCAGTGATTTGCGTACCGACAGGGGTGCAGATACGCAGTATTTT.